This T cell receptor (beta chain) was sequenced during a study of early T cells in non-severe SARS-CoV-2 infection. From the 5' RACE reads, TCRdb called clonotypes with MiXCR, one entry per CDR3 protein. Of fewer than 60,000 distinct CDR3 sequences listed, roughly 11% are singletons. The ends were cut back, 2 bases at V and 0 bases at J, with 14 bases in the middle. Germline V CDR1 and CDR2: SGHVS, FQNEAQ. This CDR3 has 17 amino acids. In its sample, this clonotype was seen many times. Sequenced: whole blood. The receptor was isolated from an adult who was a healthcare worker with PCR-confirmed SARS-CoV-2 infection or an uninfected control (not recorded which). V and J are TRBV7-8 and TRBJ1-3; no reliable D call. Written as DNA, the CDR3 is TGTGCCAGCAGCTTAATTTCGGCAGGCCCCTCTGGAAACACCATATATTTT. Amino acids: CASSLISAGPSGNTIYF.